These T cell receptor beta chains were read from a single sample in a study of beta chain features in type 1 diabetes. Assay used: immunoSEQ multiplex PCR; TCRdb lists only in-frame clones, some missing. The data contain 350,000 to 450,000 clones, over 11% of them seen just once; the ten biggest clones take up roughly 0.033%. The sample comprised naive CD4+ T cells from blood. The receptors originated from a man aged 30-40 years in good health. Both conserved end residues are part of each CDR3. The D gene is left open where the match is weak. Clone size, where shown, is once, few, many, or a class for clones that have expanded.

NA	TRBV7-3	TRBD2	TRBJ2-3	TGTGCCAGCAGGCCAAGCGGGGCTAGCACAGATACGCAGTATTTT	CASRPSGASTDTQYF
NA	TRBV29-1	NA	TRBJ1-1	TGCAGCGGCACCCGGGGCCTGAACACTGAAGCTTTCTTT	CSGTRGLNTEAFF
few	TRBV7-2	NA	TRBJ1-5	TGTGCCAGCAGCTTAAAGGGGGGCAATCAGCCCCAGCATTTT	CASSLKGGNQPQHF
NA	TRBV9	NA	TRBJ2-3	TGTGCCAGCAGCGTGGGCGCTAGCACAGATACGCAGTATTTT	CASSVGASTDTQYF
NA	TRBV7-9	TRBD1	TRBJ1-2	TGTGCCAGCAGCCCCGGGACAGGGGAACGAGGCTATGGCTACACCTTC	CASSPGTGERGYGYTF
few	TRBV7-9	NA	TRBJ2-1	TGTGCCAGCAGCCCCGGTAGGGGGGGCTACAATGAGCAGTTCTTC	CASSPGRGGYNEQFF
few	TRBV6-6	NA	TRBJ2-2	TGTGCCAGCAGTTACTCCCGGCCCGGGGAGCTGTTTTTT	CASSYSRPGELFF
few	TRBV25-1	TRBD1	TRBJ1-6	TGTGCCAGCAGTGGGACAGGGCAGAATTCACCCCTCCACTTT	CASSGTGQNSPLHF
NA	TRBV5-1	TRBD1	TRBJ2-7	TGCGCCAGCAGCTTAAGCGGGACAGGGAACTACGAGCAGTACTTC	CASSLSGTGNYEQYF
few	TRBV14	NA	TRBJ2-1	TGTGCCAGCAGCCGGGCCCTAAATGAGCAGTTCTTC	CASSRALNEQFF
few	TRBV5-6	NA	TRBJ2-5	TGTGCCAGCTCTGACCAGGGCAGACGAGAGACCCAGTACTTC	CASSDQGRRETQYF
NA	TRBV4-1	TRBD1	TRBJ1-5	TGCGCCAGCAGCCAAGTACCGACAGGGGGCCTTCAGCCCCAGCATTTT	CASSQVPTGGLQPQHF
few	TRBV30	NA	TRBJ1-1	TGTGCCTGGAGTGTAATTGACAGAGAGAACACTGAAGCTTTCTTT	CAWSVIDRENTEAFF
few	TRBV7-8	TRBD1	TRBJ2-1	TGTGCCAGCAGCACAGACAGGGGCAATGAGCAGTTCTTC	CASSTDRGNEQFF
NA	TRBV29-1	NA	TRBJ1-1	TGCAGCGTTTGGGGAGGGAACACTGAAGCTTTCTTT	CSVWGGNTEAFF
few	TRBV18	NA	TRBJ2-7	TGTGCCAGCTCACCGGTGTCAACGAGCGAGCAGTACTTC	CASSPVSTSEQYF
many	TRBV12-5	NA	TRBJ2-1	TGTGCTAGTGCCAGCAGGGCCCCCTACAATGAGCAGTTCTTC	CASASRAPYNEQFF
NA	TRBV9	NA	TRBJ2-2	TGTGCCAGCAGCGTTTTACGCACCGGGGAGCTGTTTTTT	CASSVLRTGELFF
NA	TRBV15	TRBD1	TRBJ1-1	TGTGCCACCAGCAGAGGACCGGGACAGCATAGAAACACTGAAGCTTTCTTT	CATSRGPGQHRNTEAFF
few	TRBV6-5	TRBD1	TRBJ2-1	TGTGCCAGCAGCCAACAGGGGGATGAGCAGTTCTTC	CASSQQGDEQFF
NA	TRBV5-6	TRBD1	TRBJ2-1	TGTGCCAGCAGCTTGAATGGACAGGGAAAAAATGAGCAGTTCTTC	CASSLNGQGKNEQFF
few	TRBV7-2	TRBD2	TRBJ2-5	TGTGCCAGCAGCCCGCGCACTAGCGGGAGGGAAGAGACCCAGTACTTC	CASSPRTSGREETQYF
NA	TRBV30	NA	TRBJ2-3	TGTGCCTGGAGTCGGGGAAATACCTGGGGCACAGATACGCAGTATTTT	CAWSRGNTWGTDTQYF
few	TRBV28	NA	TRBJ2-5	TGTGCCAGCAGTCAGGGCGGGCAAGAGACCCAGTACTTC	CASSQGGQETQYF
few	TRBV4-3	NA	TRBJ1-1	TGCGCCAGCAGCCTAGGGGACGGGTATGACACTGAAGCTTTCTTT	CASSLGDGYDTEAFF
NA	TRBV2	TRBD1	TRBJ2-3	TGTGCCAGCACCAGGGGGCCAAGCACAGATACGCAGTATTTT	CASTRGPSTDTQYF
NA	TRBV10-3	NA	TRBJ2-1	TGTGCCATCAGTCCCCAGCTGGACAATGAGCAGTTCTTC	CAISPQLDNEQFF
NA	TRBV7-2	NA	TRBJ1-6	TGTGCCAGCAGCTTAAATGGGGGAAATTCACCCCTCCACTTT	CASSLNGGNSPLHF
few	TRBV29-1	TRBD1	TRBJ1-2	TGCAGCGTTGTCTCGGTACAGGGGGCGGATGGCTACACCTTC	CSVVSVQGADGYTF
NA	TRBV7-2	TRBD2	TRBJ2-1	TGTGCCAGCAGCTTAGCTCGTAGGACTAGACAGAACAATGAGCAGTTCTTC	CASSLARRTRQNNEQFF
NA	TRBV30	NA	TRBJ1-2	TGTGCCTGGATATCAGGGCATTCTAACTATGGCTACACCTTC	CAWISGHSNYGYTF
NA	TRBV7-2	NA	TRBJ2-5	TGTGCCAGCAGCCGCGAGGGCGGGGACCTTTTGGCCCAGTACTTC	CASSREGGDLLAQYF
NA	TRBV5-1	NA	TRBJ2-5	TGCGCCAGCAGCCAGGGGGAGACCCAGTACTTC	CASSQGETQYF
many	TRBV29-1	NA	TRBJ2-1	TGCAGCGTTGGGCGGCAAGGAGTCATCGGATTCTTC	CSVGRQGVIGFF
few	TRBV30	NA	TRBJ1-5	TGTGCCTGGAGTGGGGAGCGCAATCAGCCCCAGCATTTT	CAWSGERNQPQHF
few	TRBV29-1	NA	TRBJ1-2	TGCAGCGTTGAAGATCTTCGGTCAGGAGAATACACCTTC	CSVEDLRSGEYTF
NA	TRBV7-9	TRBD1	TRBJ2-7	TGTGCCAGCAGCCGACAGGGGGCCATCGAGCAGTACTTC	CASSRQGAIEQYF
few	TRBV30	NA	TRBJ1-1	TGTGCCTGGAGTGTTTCCACGACTGAAGCTTTCTTT	CAWSVSTTEAFF
few	TRBV10-3	NA	TRBJ2-3	TGTGCCATCAGTGAACGGGGTTCATCGGGCACAGATACGCAGTATTTT	CAISERGSSGTDTQYF
NA	TRBV5-4	NA	TRBJ1-1	TGTGCCAGCTCTATTAGGGACACTGAAGCTTTCTTT	CASSIRDTEAFF
few	TRBV28	TRBD2	TRBJ2-1	TGTGCCAGCAGTTTAAGGGCGGGGGGATACAATGAGCAGTTCTTC	CASSLRAGGYNEQFF
NA	TRBV7-3	TRBD2	TRBJ2-1	TGTGCCAGCAGCTCCTATCTCGTAGGTAGCGGGAGAGATGAGCAGTTCTTC	CASSSYLVGSGRDEQFF
few	TRBV18	TRBD2	TRBJ2-3	TGTGCCAGCCGGACTAGCGGGAGCGGAGATACGCAGTATTTT	CASRTSGSGDTQYF
few	TRBV20-1	NA	TRBJ1-4	TGCAGTGCTAGCGGGGAGGGAAAACTGTTTTTT	CSASGEGKLFF
once	TRBV5-6	NA	TRBJ1-1	TGTGCCAGCAGCTTGTGGTCACCCAGGGGCGCTGAAGCTTTCTTT	CASSLWSPRGAEAFF
NA	TRBV5-1	NA	TRBJ2-7	TGCGCCAGCAGCCTGGACCGGGAAGGGGAGCAGTACTTC	CASSLDREGEQYF
NA	TRBV14	NA	TRBJ2-2	TGTGCCAGCAGCTCTATCGGGGGCGGTGACACCGGGGAGCTGTTTTTT	CASSSIGGGDTGELFF
NA	TRBV5-6	TRBD1	TRBJ1-2	TGTGCCAGCAGCCTCCCCCCTACAGGGGTTTATGGCTACACCTTC	CASSLPPTGVYGYTF
few	TRBV9	NA	TRBJ2-3	TGTGCCAGCAGCGTAAGAGGGGCTCGGGCAGATACGCAGTATTTT	CASSVRGARADTQYF
NA	TRBV2	NA	TRBJ2-3	TGTGCCAGCAGTGAATCTCGGGATACGCAGTATTTT	CASSESRDTQYF
few	TRBV7-9	TRBD1	TRBJ2-3	TGTGCCAGCAGCTCTTATCTTGGACAGGACCCAGATACGCAGTATTTT	CASSSYLGQDPDTQYF
few	TRBV6-5	NA	TRBJ1-3	TGTGCCAGCAGTTACTCTACAGCAACCTCTGGAAACACCATATATTTT	CASSYSTATSGNTIYF
NA	TRBV19	TRBD2	TRBJ2-3	TGTGCCACTAGTATACAGGGACTAGCGGGGGACTTCAGGGATACGCAGTATTTT	CATSIQGLAGDFRDTQYF